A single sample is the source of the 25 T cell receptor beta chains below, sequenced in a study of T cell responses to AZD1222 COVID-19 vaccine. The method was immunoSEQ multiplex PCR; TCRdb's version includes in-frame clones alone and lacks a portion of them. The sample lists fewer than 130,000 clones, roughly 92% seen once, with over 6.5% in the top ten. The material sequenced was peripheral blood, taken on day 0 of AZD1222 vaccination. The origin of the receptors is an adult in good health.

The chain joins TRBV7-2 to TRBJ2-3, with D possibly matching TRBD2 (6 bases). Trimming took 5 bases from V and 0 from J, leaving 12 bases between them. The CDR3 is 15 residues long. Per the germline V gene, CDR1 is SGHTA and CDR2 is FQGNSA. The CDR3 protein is CASSAGLYSTDTQYF. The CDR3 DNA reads TGTGCCAGCAGCGCGGGACTCTATAGCACAGATACGCAGTATTTT.

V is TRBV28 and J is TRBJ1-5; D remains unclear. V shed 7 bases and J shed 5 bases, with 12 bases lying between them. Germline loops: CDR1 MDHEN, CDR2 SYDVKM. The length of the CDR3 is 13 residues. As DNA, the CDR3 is TGTGCCAGCAACGGGCAGTACTATCAGCCCCAGCATTTT. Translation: CASNGQYYQPQHF.

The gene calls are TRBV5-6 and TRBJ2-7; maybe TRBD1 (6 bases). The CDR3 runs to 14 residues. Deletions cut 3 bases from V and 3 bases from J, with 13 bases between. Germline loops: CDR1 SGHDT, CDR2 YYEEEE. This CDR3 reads CASSSLSDSYEQYF. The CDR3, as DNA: TGTGCCAGCAGCTCGCTCTCGGACAGCTACGAGCAGTACTTC.

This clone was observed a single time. CDR3 residues: CASSWGSEGPNYGYTF. The DNA of the CDR3 is TGTGCCAGCAGCTGGGGTTCTGAGGGCCCAAACTATGGCTACACCTTC. The V gene is TRBV5-4, the J gene TRBJ1-2, with D uncertain. The CDR3 is made up of 16 amino acids. Per the germline V gene, CDR1 is SGHNT and CDR2 is YYREEE (reference sequence). Trimming took off 3 bases at V and 2 bases at J, with 17 bases between the two ends.

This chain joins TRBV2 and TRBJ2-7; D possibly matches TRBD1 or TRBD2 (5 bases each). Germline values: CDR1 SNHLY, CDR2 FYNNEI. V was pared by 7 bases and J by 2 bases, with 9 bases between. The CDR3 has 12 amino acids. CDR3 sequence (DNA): TGTGCCAGCATCGGGGCTACCTACGAGCAGTACTTC. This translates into CASIGATYEQYF.

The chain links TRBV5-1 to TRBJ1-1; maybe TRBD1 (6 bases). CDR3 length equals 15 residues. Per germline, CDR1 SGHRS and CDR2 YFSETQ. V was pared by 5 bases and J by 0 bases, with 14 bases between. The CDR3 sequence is CASSEGGSLNTEAFF. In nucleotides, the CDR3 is TGCGCCAGCAGTGAAGGGGGGTCTTTGAACACTGAAGCTTTCTTT.

In DNA, the CDR3 is TGTGCCAGCAGCTTAATGGTCACAGATACGCAGTATTTT. Translating gives CASSLMVTDTQYF. The chain recombines TRBV11-2 with TRBJ2-3; D unresolved. The CDR3 is 13 amino acids. V was clipped by 2 bases and J by 2 bases, with 5 bases between them. Germline lookup yields CDR1 SGHAT and CDR2 FQNNGV.

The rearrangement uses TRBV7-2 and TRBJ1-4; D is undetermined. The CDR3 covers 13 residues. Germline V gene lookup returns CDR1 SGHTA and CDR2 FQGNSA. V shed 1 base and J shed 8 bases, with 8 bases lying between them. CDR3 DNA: TGTGCCAGCAGCTTAGACCACTACGAAAAACTGTTTTTT. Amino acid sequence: CASSLDHYEKLFF.

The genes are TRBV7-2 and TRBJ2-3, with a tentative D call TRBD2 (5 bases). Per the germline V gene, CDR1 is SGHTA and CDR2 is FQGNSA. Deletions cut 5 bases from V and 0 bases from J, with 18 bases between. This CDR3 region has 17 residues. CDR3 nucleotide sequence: TGTGCCAGCAGCCCCCCGCGAGGGAGCCCGAGCACAGATACGCAGTATTTT. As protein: CASSPPRGSPSTDTQYF.

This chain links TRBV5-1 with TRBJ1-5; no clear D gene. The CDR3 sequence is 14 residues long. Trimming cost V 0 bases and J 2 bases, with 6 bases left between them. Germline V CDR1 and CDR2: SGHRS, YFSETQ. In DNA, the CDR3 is TGCGCCAGCAGCTTGGACAGTGGCAATCAGCCCCAGCATTTT. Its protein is CASSLDSGNQPQHF. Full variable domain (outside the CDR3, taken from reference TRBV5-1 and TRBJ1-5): KAGVTQTPRYLIKTRGQQVTLSCSPISGHRSVSWYQQTPGQGLQFLFEYFSETQRNKGNFPGRFSGRQFSNSRSEMNVSTLELGDSALYLCASSLDSGNQPQHFGDGTRLSIL.

The CDR3 sequence: CASSQVFRTSYEAFF. In DNA form, the CDR3 reads TGCGCCAGCAGCCAAGTTTTCAGGACCTCCTATGAAGCTTTCTTT. This chain joins TRBV4-1 and TRBJ1-1; no definite D call. Germline V CDR1 and CDR2: MGHRA, YSYEKL. This CDR3 is built from 15 residues. The germline V and J ends were trimmed by 1 base and 7 bases, with 16 bases remaining between them.

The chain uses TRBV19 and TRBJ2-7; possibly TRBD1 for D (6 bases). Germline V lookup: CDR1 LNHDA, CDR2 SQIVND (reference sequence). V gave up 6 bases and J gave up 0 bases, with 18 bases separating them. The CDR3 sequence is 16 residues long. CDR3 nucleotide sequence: TGTGCCAGTAGCAAAGGGTGGGACATACGCTCCTACGAGCAGTACTTC. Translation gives CASSKGWDIRSYEQYF.

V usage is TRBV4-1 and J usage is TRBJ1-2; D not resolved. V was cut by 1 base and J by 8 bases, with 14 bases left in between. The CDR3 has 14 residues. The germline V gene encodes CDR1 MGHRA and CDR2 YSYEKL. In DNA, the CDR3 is TGCGCCAGCAGCCAAGTCGGCAGGCCGGGGGGCTACACCTTC. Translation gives CASSQVGRPGGYTF.

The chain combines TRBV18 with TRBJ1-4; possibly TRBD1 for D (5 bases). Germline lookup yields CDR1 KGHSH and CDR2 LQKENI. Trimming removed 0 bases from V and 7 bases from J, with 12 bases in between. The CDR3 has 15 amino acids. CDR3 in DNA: TGTGCCAGCTCACCACCGAAGGGGCAGGGTGAAAAACTGTTTTTT. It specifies CASSPPKGQGEKLFF.

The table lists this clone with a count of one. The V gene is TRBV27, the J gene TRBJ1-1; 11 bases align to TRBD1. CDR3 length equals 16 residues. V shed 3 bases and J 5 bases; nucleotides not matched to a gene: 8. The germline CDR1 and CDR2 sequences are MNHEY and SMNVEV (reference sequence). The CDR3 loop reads CASSFSGTGGGTEAFF. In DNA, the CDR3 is TGTGCCAGCAGTTTTTCCGGGACAGGGGGAGGGACTGAAGCTTTCTTT.

The CDR3 protein is CASVQFSGNTIYF. DNA of the CDR3: TGTGCCAGTGTGCAGTTCTCTGGAAACACCATATATTTT. This chain uses TRBV19 with TRBJ1-3; the D is unclear. Germline CDR1 is LNHDA and CDR2 is SQIVND (reference sequence). Trimming removed 8 bases from V and 0 bases from J, with 8 bases in between. The CDR3 extends over 13 amino acids.

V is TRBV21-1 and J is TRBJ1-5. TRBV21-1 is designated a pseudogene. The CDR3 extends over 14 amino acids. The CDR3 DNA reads TGTGCCAGCAGGACTGGGGGTAGCAATCAGCCCCAGCATTTT. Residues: CASRTGGSNQPQHF.

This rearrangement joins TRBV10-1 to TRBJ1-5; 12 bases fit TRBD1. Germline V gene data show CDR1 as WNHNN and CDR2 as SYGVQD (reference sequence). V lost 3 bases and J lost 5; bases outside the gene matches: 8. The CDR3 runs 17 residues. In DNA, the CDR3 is TGCGCCAGCAGTGAAGGGACAGGGGGCCGTATTGATCAGCCCCAGCATTTT. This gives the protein CASSEGTGGRIDQPQHF.

CDR3 region: CASSLGGESNQPQHF. CDR3 nucleotide sequence: TGTGCCAGCAGCTTGGGGGGTGAAAGCAATCAGCCCCAGCATTTT. This sequence joins TRBV7-9 and TRBJ1-5; D possibly corresponds to TRBD1 (5 bases). V shed 3 bases and J shed 1 base, with 10 bases lying between them. This CDR3 has 15 amino acids. Germline V gene data show CDR1 as SEHNR and CDR2 as FQNEAQ (reference sequence).

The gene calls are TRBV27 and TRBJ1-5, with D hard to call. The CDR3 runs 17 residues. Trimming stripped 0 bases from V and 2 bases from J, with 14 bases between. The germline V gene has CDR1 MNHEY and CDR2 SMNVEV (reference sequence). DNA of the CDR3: TGTGCCAGCAGTTTATCTGGACCCCGGGGAGGCAATCAGCCCCAGCATTTT. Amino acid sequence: CASSLSGPRGGNQPQHF.

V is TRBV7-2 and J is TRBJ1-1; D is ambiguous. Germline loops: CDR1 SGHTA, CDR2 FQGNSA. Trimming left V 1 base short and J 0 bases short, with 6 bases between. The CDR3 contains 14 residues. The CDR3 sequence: CASSLVIMNTEAFF. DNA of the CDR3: TGTGCCAGCAGCTTAGTTATCATGAACACTGAAGCTTTCTTT.

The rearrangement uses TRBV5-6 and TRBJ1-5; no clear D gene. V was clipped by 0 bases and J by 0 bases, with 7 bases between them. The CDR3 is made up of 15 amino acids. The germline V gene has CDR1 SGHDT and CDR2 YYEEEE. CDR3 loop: CASSLGTHSNQPQHF. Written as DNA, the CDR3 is TGTGCCAGCAGCTTGGGGACCCATAGCAATCAGCCCCAGCATTTT.

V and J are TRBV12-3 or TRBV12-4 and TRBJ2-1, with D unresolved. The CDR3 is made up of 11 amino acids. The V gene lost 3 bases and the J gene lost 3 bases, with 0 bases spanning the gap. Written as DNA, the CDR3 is TGTGCCAGCAGTTTCTACAATGAGCAGTTCTTC. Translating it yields CASSFYNEQFF.

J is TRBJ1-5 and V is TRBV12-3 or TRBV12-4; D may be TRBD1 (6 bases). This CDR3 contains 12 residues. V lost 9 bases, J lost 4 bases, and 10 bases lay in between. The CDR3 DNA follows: TGTGCCAGTTTAACAGGGAATCAGCCCCAGCATTTT. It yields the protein CASLTGNQPQHF.

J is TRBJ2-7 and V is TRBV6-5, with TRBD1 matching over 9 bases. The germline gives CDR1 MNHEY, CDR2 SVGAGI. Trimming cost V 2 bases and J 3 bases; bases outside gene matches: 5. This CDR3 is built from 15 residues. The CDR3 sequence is CASSYRGQGFYEQYF. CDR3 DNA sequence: TGTGCCAGCAGTTACCGGGGACAGGGTTTCTACGAGCAGTACTTC.